The source of this TCR beta chain is a study of shared T cell receptors in the human thymus. This CDR3 region has 12 residues. CDR1 is SQVTM and CDR2 is ANQGSEA in the germline V gene. Trimming removed 8 bases at V and 0 bases at J, with 9 bases between. The protocol was immunoSEQ multiplex PCR, while the TCRdb copy is restricted to in-frame clones and leaves out a portion. The data show 450,000 to 650,000 clones, more than 75% seen once. This clone was seen only a few times. In addition, the sample was reused for a study of human thymus T cells. That work contributes: Resections that were taken during corrective heart surgery supplied the thymus tissue. Thymic and blood repertoires appeared to show biased V and J gene usage. A high degree of thymic repertoire overlap among unrelated individuals was reported in related research.

Input material: thymocytes. The source is a boy less than two years old with a congenital heart defect. This rearrangement joins TRBV29-1 to TRBJ2-3, with D perhaps TRBD1 (5 bases). CDR3 in DNA: TGCAGCTTAAAGGGGAGCACAGATACGCAGTATTTT. Residues: CSLKGSTDTQYF.